This T cell receptor (beta chain) was obtained from a study of T-cell memory formation after mild COVID-19. This clonotype was detected a few times. TCRdb analysed the 5' RACE reads with MiXCR anew, one entry per CDR3 protein. The data show 300,000 to 350,000 distinct CDR3 sequences, approximately 20% seen once. The CDR3 extends over 13 amino acids. With 5 bases removed from V and 7 bases from J, the gap between germline ends came to 14 bases. Germline CDR1 reads SEHNR; CDR2 reads FQNEAQ (reference sequence). The sample taken for sequencing was PBMCs or a T cell subset sorted from them (not recorded which). This clonotype was sampled from a young man who had mild COVID-19 (a few samples of this study predate the infection). Cell type and time point are not known. This rearrangement joins TRBV7-9 to TRBJ1-2, with D possibly being TRBD1 (6 bases). The CDR3 here is CASSPGGLGGYTF. The CDR3 nucleotides are TGTGCCAGCAGCCCCGGGGGCTTGGGTGGCTACACCTTC.